The sequence of this TCR beta chain was determined in a study of early T cells in non-severe SARS-CoV-2 infection. cDNA molecules, individually, were tagged with unique molecular identifiers. TCRdb independently ran MiXCR on the 5' RACE reads; one entry per CDR3 protein. This table holds some 100,000 distinct CDR3 sequences, 14% to 15% found once. The trim removed 5 bases at V and 13 bases at J, leaving 8 bases unmatched. The CDR3 extends over 13 amino acids. In its sample, this clonotype was seen many times. The origin of this receptor is an adult who was a healthcare worker with PCR-confirmed SARS-CoV-2 infection or an uninfected control (not recorded which). Sequenced material: whole blood. The chain recombines TRBV12-3 or TRBV12-4 with TRBJ1-2, with 12 nucleotides matching TRBD1. The CDR3 protein is CASSPPGQGAGTF. CDR3 DNA sequence: TGTGCCAGCAGTCCACCGGGACAGGGGGCGGGCACCTTC.